This T cell receptor (beta chain) was captured by sequencing in a study of cytomegalovirus exposure and HLA in healthy donors. To note about this clone: Its antigen is currently unknown.

The study's findings and limits: Likely technical artifact: a cluster of highly shared sequence variants.

60 Vbeta and 13 Jbeta primers were used in PCR. Only in-frame clones appear in the TCRdb table, and some are missing; sequencing was by immunoSEQ multiplex PCR. The sample shows 100,000 or so clones, under 85% of them seen only once. The sequenced sample was PBMCs. This sequence was found in a woman aged 40 to 55 in good health and CMV-seronegative.

The CDR3 sequence is CASRRATSDNYGYTF. The CDR3 DNA sequence: TGTGCCAGCAGGAGGGCAACAAGTGACAACTATGGCTACACCTTC. The J gene is TRBJ1-2, the V gene TRBV6-1, with D unresolved. V shed 6 bases and J shed 2 bases, with 16 bases lying between them. Germline V gene lookup returns CDR1 MNHNS and CDR2 SASEGT. This CDR3 region has 15 residues.